A single sample gave rise to the 19 T cell receptor beta chains below, sequenced in a study of cytomegalovirus exposure and HLA in healthy donors. The primer mix had 60 Vbeta and 13 Jbeta primers. Data came from immunoSEQ multiplex PCR; TCRdb stores just in-frame clones and leaves some out. The sample has some 120,000 clones, roughly 70% seen once. Sequencing was done on a sample of PBMCs. The receptor set was obtained from a woman in her thirties or forties in good health and CMV-seronegative.

The chain has TRBV19 and TRBJ2-5; 7 bases fit TRBD2. Germline V gene data show CDR1 as LNHDA and CDR2 as SQIVND (reference sequence). The CDR3 is 14 amino acids. The trim removed 4 bases at V and 3 bases at J, leaving 5 bases unmatched. CDR3 nucleotide sequence: TGTGCCAGTAGTAACGCGGGAGTTAAAGAGACCCAGTACTTC. Protein product: CASSNAGVKETQYF.

This clone was detected only once. The chain recombines TRBV5-1 with TRBJ1-3; D gene ambiguous. Trimming shortened V by 4 bases and J by 3 bases, and 17 bases separated the two germline ends. The germline CDR1 and CDR2 sequences are SGHRS and YFSETQ. This CDR3 has 16 amino acids. In DNA form, the CDR3 reads TGCGCCAGCAGCCCCTCGGCCGGGGTTGATGGAAACACCATATATTTT. Amino acids: CASSPSAGVDGNTIYF.

V gene TRBV28 combines with J gene TRBJ2-5; 7 bases align to TRBD1. The CDR3 length is 12 residues. Germline CDR1 and CDR2: MDHEN and SYDVKM. V gave up 8 bases and J gave up 2 bases; unmatched junction bases: 2. The CDR3, as DNA: TGTGCCAGCCAGGGGGTTCAAGAGACCCAGTACTTC. Residues: CASQGVQETQYF.

J is TRBJ2-2 and V is TRBV5-1; TRBD2 matches at 7 bases. Germline assignment: CDR1 SGHRS and CDR2 YFSETQ. The CDR3 totals 14 residues. With 5 bases clipped from V and 4 bases from J, the junction kept 5 bases outside the gene matches. The CDR3 region is CASRVGGVTGELFF. As DNA, the CDR3 is TGCGCCAGCAGAGTGGGGGGGGTCACCGGGGAGCTGTTTTTT.

The chain combines TRBV7-9 with TRBJ1-4, with 8 bases that match TRBD1. With V trimmed by 5 bases and J by 7 bases, 6 bases remained unmatched. This CDR3 is 14 amino acids long. Germline V gene data show CDR1 as SEHNR and CDR2 as FQNEAQ (reference sequence). CDR3 in amino acids: CASSTRTGSEKLFF. DNA of the CDR3: TGTGCCAGCAGCACACGGACAGGGAGTGAAAAACTGTTTTTT.

The chain employs TRBV5-5 and TRBJ2-3; no firm D call. Trimming removed 2 bases at V and 5 bases at J, with 3 bases between. The CDR3 spans 11 residues. Germline V gives CDR1 SGHKS, CDR2 YYEKEE (reference sequence). In DNA, the CDR3 is TGTGCCAGCAGCTTCCGAGATACGCAGTATTTT. It codes for CASSFRDTQYF.

This rearrangement joins TRBV30 to TRBJ2-3; D possibly corresponds to TRBD2 (6 bases). Germline-derived CDR1 and CDR2 are GTSNPN and SVGIG (reference sequence). The ends were cut back, 2 bases at V and 1 base at J, with 10 bases in the middle. The CDR3 runs 14 residues. CDR3 DNA: TGTGCCTGGAGTACAACGGGAGGCACAGATACGCAGTATTTT. Translation: CAWSTTGGTDTQYF. Combining the CDR3 with reference TRBV30 and TRBJ2-3 gives the whole variable domain SQTIHQWPATLVQPVGSPLSLECTVEGTSNPNLYWYRQAAGRGLQLLFYSVGIGQISSEVPQNLSASRPQDRQFILSSKKLLLSDSGFYLCAWSTTGGTDTQYFGPGTRLTVL.

This clone occurred a few times. This chain connects TRBV7-8 to TRBJ1-5; possible D gene TRBD1, 6 bases. CDR1 is SGHVS and CDR2 is FQNEAQ in the germline V gene. CDR3 length: 13 residues. V dropped 5 bases and J dropped 4 bases, with 9 bases sitting between them. Here the CDR3 reads CASSKQGNQPQHF. CDR3 DNA: TGTGCCAGCAGCAAGCAGGGGAATCAGCCCCAGCATTTT.

This clone turned up a few times. This sequence joins TRBV5-8 and TRBJ1-2; unclear D gene. The germline V gene has CDR1 SGHTS and CDR2 YDEGEE. The length of the CDR3 is 15 residues. Trimming removed 1 base at V and 1 base at J, with 11 bases between. The CDR3 sequence: CASSLSRRGNYGYTF. The CDR3 DNA reads as TGTGCCAGCAGCTTGAGTCGGCGGGGTAACTATGGCTACACCTTC. The full variable domain, with the rest looked up from reference TRBV5-8 and TRBJ1-2, is EAGVTQSPTHLIKTRGQQATLRCSPISGHTSVYWYQQALGLGLQFLLWYDEGEERNRGNFPPRFSGRQFPNYSSELNVNALELEDSALYLCASSLSRRGNYGYTFGSGTRLTVV.

Worth noting for this clone: Additional DNA sequences in this sample encode the identical CDR3. This CDR3 is CASSLRQGDGYTF. The CDR3 DNA sequence: TGTGCCAGCAGCTTGAGACAGGGTGATGGCTACACCTTC. V gene TRBV5-6 combines with J gene TRBJ1-2, with 7 bases lining up with TRBD1. The CDR3 has 13 amino acids. The V segment lost 1 base and the J segment 6 bases; nucleotides outside the gene matches: 3. Germline V gene data show CDR1 as SGHDT and CDR2 as YYEEEE.

The chain combines TRBV5-1 with TRBJ1-2; D unclear. Trimming removed 7 bases at V and 5 bases at J, with 21 bases between. The CDR3 runs to 15 residues. The germline V gene encodes CDR1 SGHRS and CDR2 YFSETQ. CDR3 coding DNA: TGCGCCAGCGGATTAAGGCCAGGCTTAGAGTATGGCTACACCTTC. Residues: CASGLRPGLEYGYTF.

The chain recombines TRBV9 with TRBJ1-1; D not certain. Per the germline V gene, CDR1 is SGDLS and CDR2 is YYNGEE. V lost 4 bases and J lost 1, with 8 bases in between. The CDR3 extends over 13 amino acids. CDR3 protein: CASSTTPNTEAFF. In DNA, the CDR3 is TGTGCCAGCAGCACCACACCGAACACTGAAGCTTTCTTT.

This chain uses TRBV29-1 with TRBJ2-7; the D is unclear. CDR3 length: 12 residues. Germline V gene sequence: CDR1 SQVTM, CDR2 ANQGSEA. Trimming stripped 7 bases from V and 1 base from J, with 11 bases between. CDR3 in amino acids: CSARLSSYEQYF. For the CDR3, the DNA is TGCAGCGCCCGACTGTCATCCTACGAGCAGTACTTC.

In the case of this clone: Other DNA sequences in the sample encode the same CDR3. The V gene is TRBV7-7, the J gene TRBJ2-2; 10 nucleotides agree with TRBD2. This CDR3 region has 16 residues. Trimming cost V 5 bases and J 5 bases; bases outside gene matches: 8. The germline CDR1 and CDR2 sequences are SSHAT and FNYEAQ (reference sequence). The CDR3 DNA follows: TGTGCCAGCAGCGCATCCGGGACTAGCGTTACCGGGGAGCTGTTTTTT. Protein sequence: CASSASGTSVTGELFF.

The V gene is TRBV13, the J gene TRBJ1-3, with D perhaps TRBD1 (6 bases). The CDR3 extends over 15 amino acids. The V and J ends lost 5 bases and 2 bases respectively, with 13 bases between them. CDR1 PRHDT and CDR2 FYEKMQ come from the germline V gene (reference sequence). The CDR3, as DNA: TGTGCCAGCAGCATTTCAGGGGTAGCTGGAAACACCATATATTTT. Protein: CASSISGVAGNTIYF. The full variable domain, its missing parts supplied by reference TRBV13 and TRBJ1-3, is AAGVIQSPRHLIKEKRETATLKCYPIPRHDTVYWYQQGPGQDPQFLISFYEKMQSDKGSIPDRFSAQQFSDYHSELNMSSLELGDSALYFCASSISGVAGNTIYFGEGSWLTVV.

CDR3 sequence (DNA): TGTGCCAGCAGCTTCCGGGGTCCCGGAGTCCGTGAAGCTTTCTTT. This codes for CASSFRGPGVREAFF. The chain uses TRBV7-9 and TRBJ1-1; D gene unclear. The CDR3 extends over 15 amino acids. Germline V gene lookup returns CDR1 SEHNR and CDR2 FQNEAQ (reference sequence). V was pared by 3 bases and J by 7 bases, with 18 bases between.

V usage is TRBV7-2 and J usage is TRBJ1-6; tentative D call: TRBD1 (5 bases). V gave up 2 bases and J gave up 10 bases, with 12 bases separating them. Looked up from germline, CDR1 is SGHTA and CDR2 is FQGNSA. CDR3 size: 14 residues. The CDR3 DNA reads TGTGCCAGCAGCTTAATCCAGGGTCAGTCACCCCTCCACTTT. It codes for CASSLIQGQSPLHF.

This chain links TRBV6-5 with TRBJ1-4, with D possibly matching TRBD1 (6 bases). CDR1 is MNHEY, CDR2 SVGAGI, per germline. V lost 0 bases and J 2 bases, leaving 7 bases between the germline ends. The CDR3 is made up of 15 amino acids. CDR3 sequence reads: CASSYSQGTNEKLFF. CDR3 nucleotides: TGTGCCAGCAGTTACTCCCAGGGGACTAATGAAAAACTGTTTTTT.

This chain uses TRBV28 with TRBJ2-7; maybe TRBD1 (7 bases). The CDR3 is 21 residues long. Germline-derived CDR1 and CDR2 are MDHEN and SYDVKM. Trimming took off 7 bases at V and 2 bases at J, with 36 bases between the two ends. The CDR3 loop reads CASTVGGLLGQDSTKTYEQYF. The CDR3 nucleotides read TGTGCCAGCACCGTTGGGGGGCTCTTAGGACAGGACTCTACGAAAACCTACGAGCAGTACTTC.